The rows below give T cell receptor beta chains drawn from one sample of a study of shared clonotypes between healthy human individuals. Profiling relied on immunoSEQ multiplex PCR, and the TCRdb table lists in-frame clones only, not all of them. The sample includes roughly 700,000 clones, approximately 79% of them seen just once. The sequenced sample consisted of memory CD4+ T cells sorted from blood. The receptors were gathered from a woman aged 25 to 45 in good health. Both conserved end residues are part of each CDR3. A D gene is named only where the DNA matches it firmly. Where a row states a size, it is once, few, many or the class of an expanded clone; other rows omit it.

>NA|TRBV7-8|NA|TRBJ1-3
TGTGCCAGCAGCTTAGAAGAGGGAAACACCATATATTTT
CASSLEEGNTIYF
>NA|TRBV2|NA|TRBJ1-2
TGTGCCAGCAGCGGGGAGTCCGGGTCTCGTTCGGGTGGCTACACCTTC
CASSGESGSRSGGYTF
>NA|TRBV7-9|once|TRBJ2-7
TGTGCCAGCAGCTATAGCGGCTACGAGCAGTACTTC
CASSYSGYEQYF
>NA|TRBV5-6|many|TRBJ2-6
TGTGCCAGCAGGATGATGGGGCGACCCGGGGCCAACGTCCTGACTTTC
CASRMMGRPGANVLTF
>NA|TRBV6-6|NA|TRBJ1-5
TGTGCCAGCACCTATGGTCGGGGGCCTCAGCCCCAGCATTTT
CASTYGRGPQPQHF
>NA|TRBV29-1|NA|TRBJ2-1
TGCAGCGTCGTAGGATCCCTTATGCACCGCTACAATGAGCAGTTCTTC
CSVVGSLMHRYNEQFF
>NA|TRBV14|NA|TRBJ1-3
TGTGCCAGCAGCCAAGGAGTGCTTAGGGCCGGAAACACCATATATTTT
CASSQGVLRAGNTIYF
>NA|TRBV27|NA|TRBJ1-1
TGTGCCAGCAGTTTATCGCCGGGACGGACGAACACTGAAGCTTTCTTT
CASSLSPGRTNTEAFF
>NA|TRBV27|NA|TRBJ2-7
TGTGCCACCCAGATGCTCGGGAACTCCTACGAGCAGTACTTC
CATQMLGNSYEQYF
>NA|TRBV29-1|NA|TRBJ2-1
TGCAGCGTCGAACTTACTCTACTCAGAGGGCAGTTCTTC
CSVELTLLRGQFF
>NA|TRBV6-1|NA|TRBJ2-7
TGTGCCAGCAGTGAAATGGGGCGGAGCTCCTACGAGCAGTACTTC
CASSEMGRSSYEQYF
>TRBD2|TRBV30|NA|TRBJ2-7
TGTGCCTGGAATGACGGGAGGGCCAGCGAGCAGTACTTC
CAWNDGRASEQYF
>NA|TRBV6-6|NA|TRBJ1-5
TGTGCCAGCAGGGGAGGTCTGGGATATAGCAATCAGCCCCAGCATTTT
CASRGGLGYSNQPQHF
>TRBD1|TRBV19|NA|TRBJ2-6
TGTGCCAGTAGTCCGGACAGGATTGTTGGGGCCAACGTCCTGACTTTC
CASSPDRIVGANVLTF
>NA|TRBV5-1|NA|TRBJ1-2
TGCGCCAGCAGCTTGGAGGGCACCGGAAGAGGCTACACCTTC
CASSLEGTGRGYTF
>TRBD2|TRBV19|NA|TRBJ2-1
TGTGCCAGTACGACTAGCGGCCCCCTCAACAATGAGCAGTTCTTC
CASTTSGPLNNEQFF
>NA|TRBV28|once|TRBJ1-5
TGTGCCAGCAGCCTAACGATGACAGGAAGAACTCAGCTCCAGCATTTT
CASSLTMTGRTQLQHF
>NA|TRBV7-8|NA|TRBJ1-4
TGTGCCAGCAGCTCCCGAGAAAAACTGTTTTTT
CASSSREKLFF
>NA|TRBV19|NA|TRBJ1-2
TGTGCCAGTAGTACCGACGGCGGCTACTATGGCTACACCTTC
CASSTDGGYYGYTF
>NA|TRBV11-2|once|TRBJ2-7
TGTGCCAGCAGCTTAAAGGCGGAACCGTCCTACGAGCAGTACTTC
CASSLKAEPSYEQYF
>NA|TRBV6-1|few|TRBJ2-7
TGTGCCAGCAGTGAAGAACCCAGATCTTACGAGCAGTACTTC
CASSEEPRSYEQYF
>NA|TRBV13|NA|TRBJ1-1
TGTGCCAGCAGCTTCGGGGCCTTGAACACTGAAGCTTTCTTT
CASSFGALNTEAFF
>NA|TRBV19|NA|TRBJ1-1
TGTGCCAGTAGTATTGGCGGCAGAGACACTGAAGCTTTCTTT
CASSIGGRDTEAFF
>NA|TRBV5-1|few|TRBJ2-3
TGCGCCAGCAGCTCCCACCTTGGCACAGATACGCAGTATTTT
CASSSHLGTDTQYF
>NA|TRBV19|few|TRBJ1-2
TGTGCCAGTAGTATAAGAGGGGAAGTACGTGGCTACACCTTC
CASSIRGEVRGYTF
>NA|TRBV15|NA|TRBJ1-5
TGTGCCACCGCAAATACCTGGTCCATGGGCAATCAGCCCCAGCATTTT
CATANTWSMGNQPQHF
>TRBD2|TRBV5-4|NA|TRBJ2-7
TGTGCCAGCAAGACTAGCGGTGGGACCTACGAGCAGTACTTC
CASKTSGGTYEQYF
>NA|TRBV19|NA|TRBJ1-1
TGTGCCAGTAGCCGCCGAACCGTCCTGGAGAACACTGAAGCTTTCTTT
CASSRRTVLENTEAFF
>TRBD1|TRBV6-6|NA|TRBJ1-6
TGTGCCAGCAGCCCCGACAGGGCCGGCTCACCCCTCCACTTT
CASSPDRAGSPLHF
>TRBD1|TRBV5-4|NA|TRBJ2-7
TGTGCCAGTGCCCGGGACAGGGGCTCCTACGAGCAGTACTTC
CASARDRGSYEQYF
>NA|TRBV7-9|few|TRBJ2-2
TGTGCCAGCAGCTTAGATGCGGGTAACACCGGGGAGCTGTTTTTT
CASSLDAGNTGELFF